These 3 T cell receptor beta chains came from one sample sequenced in a study of CD8 T cells in ankylosing spondylitis. These receptors have no known antigen. The study, taken as a whole, reports: Seemingly distinctive of ankylosing spondylitis blood was a TCR beta motif formed by eight highly homologous variants.

TCRdb called the 5' RACE reads again in MiXCR, with one record for every CDR3 protein. The data show under 550,000 distinct CDR3 sequences, 20% to 30% seen once. The sample consisted of blood, either unsorted or a sorted T cell fraction (not recorded which). All receptors derive from a male donor with ankylosing spondylitis.

V usage is TRBV3-1 and J usage is TRBJ2-7; D may be TRBD2 (6 bases). The V and J ends lost 0 bases and 8 bases respectively, with 17 bases between them. The CDR3 spans 15 residues. In germline, CDR1 is LGHDT, CDR2 YNNKEL (reference sequence). CDR3 sequence reads: CASSQDGRDGSKQYF. The CDR3 DNA reads as TGTGCCAGCAGCCAAGATGGGCGGGACGGATCTAAGCAGTACTTC.

This clonotype was seen a handful of times. V and J are TRBV6-5 and TRBJ1-2; D unresolved. V lost 0 bases and J 4 bases, leaving 15 bases between the germline ends. The CDR3 totals 16 residues. Germline CDR1 and CDR2: MNHEY and SVGAGI. This chain's CDR3 is CASSYSRVSRGYGYTF. CDR3 bases: TGTGCCAGCAGTTACTCTAGAGTCAGCCGCGGCTATGGCTACACCTTC.

This clonotype has a handful of counts. The chain links TRBV9 to TRBJ2-3, with 9 bases lining up with TRBD2. The junction had 5 bases not matched to a gene; V was cut back by 0 bases and J by 0 bases. The germline gives CDR1 SGDLS, CDR2 YYNGEE. The CDR3 contains 17 residues. The CDR3 bases are TGTGCCAGCAGCGTAGCTACTAGCGGGTTTAGCACAGATACGCAGTATTTT. It encodes CASSVATSGFSTDTQYF.